A single sample gave rise to the 25 T cell receptor beta chains below, sequenced in a study of regulatory T cells in long-lasting Graves disease. iRepertoire HTBI primers and Arm-PCR of CDR3 regions built TCR beta libraries. From the multiplex PCR reads, TCRdb called clonotypes with MiXCR, one entry per CDR3 protein. This table has hundreds of thousands of distinct CDR3 sequences, approximately 13% appearing once. Time point: newly diagnosed GD, antithyroid drugs for less than 3 months. The TCR library was prepared using RNA isolated from PBMCs. The sample also formed part of further work on T cells in Graves' hyperthyroidism and ophthalmopathy.

This specimen was peripheral blood mononuclear cells (PBMCs), taken at new diagnosis, from a patient treated with antithyroid drugs. The receptors here all came from a young man with Graves disease.

This clonotype has at least ten counts. The rearrangement links TRBV6-2 or TRBV6-3 to TRBJ2-3; the D call may be TRBD1 or TRBD2 (5 bases each). Germline V lookup: CDR1 MNHEY, CDR2 SVGEGT. There are 13 residues in the CDR3. The V and J ends lost 5 bases and 6 bases respectively, with 12 bases between them. Written as DNA, the CDR3 is TGTGCCAGCAGTACCGGGGCTAGCGATACGCAGTATTTT. Translating gives CASSTGASDTQYF.

This clonotype showed up just once. The rearrangement joins TRBV2 to TRBJ2-7; 11 bases match TRBD1. The CDR3 contains 15 residues. Germline-derived CDR1 and CDR2 are SNHLY and FYNNEI. V lost 8 bases and J lost 5; bases outside the gene matches: 11. The CDR3 loop is CASVGQGAVGHEQYF. CDR3 nucleotides: TGTGCCAGCGTCGGACAGGGGGCGGTCGGCCACGAGCAGTACTTC.

This clonotype was observed at least ten times. The chain carries TRBV5-1 and TRBJ1-1; a possible D gene is TRBD1 (5 bases). This CDR3 is 16 amino acids long. The germline CDR1 and CDR2 sequences are SGHRS and YFSETQ. V dropped 4 bases and J dropped 1 base, with 17 bases sitting between them. CDR3 DNA sequence: TGCGCCAGCAGCCTAAGACCGGGACTGCAGAACACTGAAGCTTTCTTT. Its translation: CASSLRPGLQNTEAFF.

This clonotype was observed at least ten times. The V call is TRBV11-2, the J call TRBJ2-7; possible D gene TRBD1, 6 bases. V shed 6 bases and J shed 0 bases, with 15 bases lying between them. This CDR3 has 15 amino acids. Germline lookup yields CDR1 SGHAT and CDR2 FQNNGV. The CDR3 DNA is TGTGCCAGCAGAACTCCGGGACACAACTCCTACGAGCAGTACTTC. Protein: CASRTPGHNSYEQYF.

This clonotype was counted at least ten times. The CDR3 DNA reads as TGTGCCAGCAGTTTACCCGGGAGCATCTCTACGCAGTATTTT. This translates into CASSLPGSISTQYF. J is TRBJ2-3 and V is TRBV28; D is possibly TRBD2 (6 bases). Germline CDR1 reads MDHEN; CDR2 reads SYDVKM. This CDR3 contains 14 residues. Trimming cost V 2 bases and J 8 bases, with 14 bases left between them.

This clonotype was found a few times. V usage is TRBV6-2 or TRBV6-3 and J usage is TRBJ2-3; 9 nucleotides match TRBD2. J was trimmed by 2 bases and V by 6 bases; bases with no gene match: 9. This CDR3 contains 16 residues. The germline gives CDR1 MNHEY, CDR2 SVGEGT. The CDR3 region has the DNA TGTGCCAGCAGGGGGGTGAGCGGGAGGCCCACAGATACGCAGTATTTT. Its translation: CASRGVSGRPTDTQYF.

This clonotype was seen repeatedly, ten times or more. This chain links TRBV28 with TRBJ1-4; a possible D gene is TRBD1 (5 bases). Trimming took 4 bases from V and 5 from J, leaving 11 bases between them. From germline, CDR1 is MDHEN and CDR2 SYDVKM. The CDR3 runs to 14 residues. CDR3 coding DNA: TGTGCCAGCAGTTCCCAGGGTAAAAATGAAAAACTGTTTTTT. It yields the protein CASSSQGKNEKLFF.

In this sample, this clonotype turned up a few times. J is TRBJ2-1 and V is TRBV27; tentatively, D is TRBD2 (6 bases). This CDR3 has 14 residues. The germline V gene encodes CDR1 MNHEY and CDR2 SMNVEV (reference sequence). The ends were cut back, 7 bases at V and 14 bases at J, with 24 bases in the middle. The CDR3 protein is CASTSRDLVKREFF. CDR3 bases: TGTGCCAGCACCTCCCGGGACTTAGTAAAGAGGGAGTTCTTC.

This clonotype was counted many times. This chain uses TRBV3-1 with TRBJ1-4, with a tentative D call TRBD1 (5 bases). CDR3 length equals 13 residues. Germline V gene data show CDR1 as LGHDT and CDR2 as YNNKEL (reference sequence). The V end was cut by 6 bases, the J end by 11 bases, with 16 bases between. The DNA for the CDR3 is TGTGCCAGCAGATACCGGGGCACGGAGAAACTGTTTTTT. It translates to CASRYRGTEKLFF.

This clonotype was detected a few times. The gene calls are TRBV2 and TRBJ1-5, with D maybe TRBD1 (5 bases). Trimming cost V 7 bases and J 0 bases, with 13 bases left between them. Germline V gene data show CDR1 as SNHLY and CDR2 as FYNNEI. The CDR3 totals 15 residues. CDR3 coding DNA: TGTGCCAGCAAGGGGCGGCGGTATAGCAATCAGCCCCAGCATTTT. Protein product: CASKGRRYSNQPQHF.

The CDR3 DNA sequence: TGTGCCAGCAGAGTGGGGGCCGGGACCCAGTACTTC. Translated, it gives CASRVGAGTQYF. The J gene is TRBJ2-4, the V gene TRBV11-1; TRBD1 might be the D (6 bases). With the DNA end fitting TRBJ2-5 better, the J assignment may be wrong. The CDR3 extends over 12 amino acids. Per the germline V gene, CDR1 is SGHAT and CDR2 is FQDESV (reference sequence).

About this clonotype itself: A read error is likely here: a far larger clone is one base away. V usage is TRBV7-2 and J usage is TRBJ2-7; 8 bases line up with TRBD1. Trimming removed 5 bases from V and 7 bases from J; junction bases left unmatched: 4. Germline V CDR1 and CDR2: SGHTA, FQGNSA. This CDR3 spans 12 amino acids. CDR3: CASSGQGAEQYF. The CDR3 bases are TGTGCCAGCAGCGGACAGGGTGCTGAGCAGTACTTC. The whole variable domain, filled in from reference TRBV7-2 and TRBJ2-7, reads GAGVSQSPSNKVTEKGKDVELRCDPISGHTALYWYRQSLGQGLEFLIYFQGNSAPDKSGLPSDRFSAERTGGSVSTLTIQRTQQEDSAVYLCASSGQGAEQYFGPGTRLTVT.

This clonotype was observed many times. V usage is TRBV20-1 and J usage is TRBJ1-1; no reliable D call. There are 12 residues in the CDR3. V lost 6 bases and J 3 bases, leaving 11 bases between the germline ends. Germline CDR1 DFQATT, CDR2 SNEGSKA (reference sequence). The CDR3, as DNA: TGCAGTGCCACGGAGGGTGACACTGAAGCTTTCTTT. Protein: CSATEGDTEAFF.

This clonotype was detected many times. The chain has TRBV20-1 and TRBJ1-1; D remains ambiguous. Germline V CDR1 and CDR2: DFQATT, SNEGSKA (reference sequence). The CDR3 is made up of 10 amino acids. V shed 5 bases and J shed 3 bases, with 4 bases lying between them. The CDR3 is CSALDTEAFF. The CDR3 nucleotides are TGCAGTGCTTTGGACACTGAAGCTTTCTTT.

In its sample, this clonotype was seen many times. The V gene is TRBV30, the J gene TRBJ2-7; 8 nucleotides agree with TRBD1. Germline CDR1 reads GTSNPN; CDR2 reads SVGIG (reference sequence). Trimming removed 4 bases from V and 3 bases from J; junction bases left unmatched: 8. The CDR3 consists of 14 residues. The CDR3 DNA reads TGTGCCTGGACCTCCGGGACAGGAGGCTACGAGCAGTACTTC. Amino acid sequence: CAWTSGTGGYEQYF.

This clonotype was counted only a few times. This chain joins TRBV5-4 and TRBJ1-4; unclear D gene. The germline V and J ends were trimmed by 4 bases and 10 bases, with 11 bases remaining between them. In germline, CDR1 is SGHNT, CDR2 YYREEE (reference sequence). The CDR3 loop spans 12 amino acids. This CDR3 is CASSGGRGKLFF. The CDR3, as DNA: TGTGCCAGCAGCGGAGGGCGAGGAAAACTGTTTTTT.

This clonotype came up many times. V and J are TRBV24-1 and TRBJ2-7; 7 nucleotides align to TRBD1. J lost 0 bases, V lost 4 bases, and 5 bases had no gene match. The germline V gene encodes CDR1 KGHDR and CDR2 SFDVKD. There are 15 residues in the CDR3. The CDR3 DNA follows: TGTGCCACCAGTGAGGCCGGGACAGCCTCCTACGAGCAGTACTTC. Translating gives CATSEAGTASYEQYF.

The rearrangement uses TRBV20-1 and TRBJ2-1; weak D call: TRBD2 (5 bases). The CDR3 covers 15 residues. The germline gives CDR1 DFQATT, CDR2 SNEGSKA (reference sequence). Trimming removed 1 base from V and 9 bases from J, with 19 bases in between. CDR3 loop: CSARGVTRADGEQFF. DNA of the CDR3: TGCAGTGCTAGAGGAGTCACTAGAGCGGACGGTGAGCAGTTCTTC.

This clonotype was seen more than once but under ten times. The chain combines TRBV7-9 with TRBJ2-1, with 14 bases aligning to TRBD2. Trimming removed 3 bases from V and 8 bases from J; junction bases left unmatched: 3. The CDR3 is 15 amino acids. In germline, CDR1 is SEHNR, CDR2 FQNEAQ (reference sequence). Written as DNA, the CDR3 is TGTGCCAGCAGCTTGGGACTAGCGGGAGATGATGAGCAGTTCTTC. Translating it yields CASSLGLAGDDEQFF.

As to this clonotype: This may arise from a read error, as a much more abundant clone is one base away. V is TRBV12-3 or TRBV12-4 and J is TRBJ1-1, with D unresolved. CDR3 size: 15 residues. CDR3 loop: CASRQRRAVNIEAFF. CDR3 nucleotide sequence: TGTGCCAGCAGACAGAGGCGAGCCGTGAACATTGAAGCTTTCTTT.

This chain links TRBV4-1 with TRBJ2-7; 9 positions match TRBD1. The V gene's germline CDR1 is MGHRA and CDR2 YSYEKL. The trim removed 4 bases at V and 9 bases at J, leaving 4 bases unmatched. CDR3 length: 12 amino acids. Here the CDR3 reads CASSPQGATQYF. The DNA for the CDR3 is TGCGCCAGCAGCCCACAGGGGGCAACGCAGTACTTC.

This clonotype was counted only a few times. This chain links TRBV20-1 with TRBJ2-5; D could derive from TRBD1 or TRBD2 (5 bases each). Germline-derived CDR1 and CDR2 are DFQATT and SNEGSKA (reference sequence). Trimming left V 2 bases short and J 1 base short, with 8 bases between. The CDR3 totals 13 residues. DNA of the CDR3: TGCAGTGCTAGAACCGGGACCCAAGAGACCCAGTACTTC. Translation gives CSARTGTQETQYF.

This rearrangement joins TRBV6-2 or TRBV6-3 to TRBJ2-3; D possibly corresponds to TRBD1 (5 bases). The germline gives CDR1 MNHEY, CDR2 SVGEGT. The V and J ends lost 5 bases and 2 bases respectively, with 8 bases between them. This CDR3 comprises 13 residues. The DNA for the CDR3 is TGTGCCAGCAGTGGGGCCTTCACAGATACGCAGTATTTT. Translating it yields CASSGAFTDTQYF.

The sample holds a few counts of this clonotype. V gene TRBV20-1 combines with J gene TRBJ2-3; D is possibly TRBD1 (5 bases). Germline V gene sequence: CDR1 DFQATT, CDR2 SNEGSKA (reference sequence). V lost 4 bases and J lost 2, with 16 bases in between. This CDR3 contains 15 residues. The chain's CDR3 is CSAIRQGTDTDTQYF. CDR3 DNA sequence: TGCAGTGCTATTCGTCAGGGTACCGACACAGATACGCAGTATTTT.

The table lists this clonotype with many counts. This chain links TRBV9 with TRBJ1-1, with 9 nucleotides matching TRBD1. The CDR3 runs to 15 residues. Unmatched junction bases numbered 4, after V lost 0 bases and J lost 4 bases. Germline CDR1 SGDLS, CDR2 YYNGEE. CDR3 loop: CASSVGTGATTEAFF. The DNA of the CDR3 is TGTGCCAGCAGCGTAGGGACAGGGGCGACCACTGAAGCTTTCTTT.